Listed here is a single T cell receptor beta chain. No antigen is known for it. This specimen comes from a study of OX40 agonist ivuxolimab in advanced cancers. Study as a whole: Of the patients, three showed partial responses, one with hepatocellular carcinoma and two with cutaneous melanoma.

Assay: immunoSEQ multiplex PCR; the TCRdb copy retains only in-frame clones and omits some. This sample has approximately 130,000 clones; 90% occur once, and the top ten carry 1.1%. J gave up 6 bases and V 9 bases, and 5 bases lay outside the gene matches. This CDR3 is built from 14 residues. Germline V gene data show CDR1 as ENHRY and CDR2 as SYGVKD. Study results and limitations: Mean expanded clone counts were higher in CD8+ than CD4+ T cells.

This rearrangement joins TRBV10-3 to TRBJ2-1; TRBD2 aligns across 13 bases. This clonotype was obtained from an adult with an advanced solid tumor such as melanoma, head and neck, liver or kidney cancer. This specimen was CD4+ or CD8+ T cells sorted from blood, taken in a trial of the OX40 agonist ivuxolimab. The CDR3: CAIGTSGKGNEQFF. CDR3 DNA sequence: TGTGCCATTGGGACTAGCGGGAAAGGCAATGAGCAGTTCTTC.